Following are 8 T cell receptor beta chains from one sample sequenced in a study of T cells in tumors after PD-1 blockade. TCRdb's copy holds only in-frame clones and misses some; the assay was immunoSEQ multiplex PCR. This table holds tens of thousands of clones, more than 60% found once. The sample in question was PBMCs, obtained before anti-PD-1 therapy. These TCRs come from a human donor with advanced basal cell or squamous cell carcinoma (not recorded which).

This clone was detected only once. CDR3 residues: CATSEPYGAGGTYNEQFF. For the CDR3, the DNA is TGTGCCACCAGTGAACCATATGGGGCAGGGGGTACCTACAATGAGCAGTTCTTC. The chain uses TRBV24-1 and TRBJ2-1; 7 nucleotides align to TRBD1. V was clipped by 4 bases and J by 2 bases; unmatched bases: 13. CDR3 length: 18 amino acids. Germline V CDR1 and CDR2: KGHDR, SFDVKD.

This clone was counted once. This sequence joins TRBV27 and TRBJ2-7; D possibly corresponds to TRBD2 (6 bases). CDR1 MNHEY and CDR2 SMNVEV come from the germline V gene (reference sequence). The germline V and J ends were trimmed by 6 bases and 4 bases, with 13 bases remaining between them. This CDR3 has 13 amino acids. The CDR3 protein is CASSRDGLYEQYF. The DNA for the CDR3 is TGTGCCAGCAGCCGGGACGGACTATACGAGCAGTACTTC.

The V call is TRBV6-5, the J call TRBJ1-2; D perhaps matches TRBD1 (6 bases). CDR3 size: 15 residues. Germline V gives CDR1 MNHEY, CDR2 SVGAGI. V dropped 0 bases and J dropped 4 bases, with 12 bases sitting between them. CDR3: CASSYSRQDPYGYTF. As DNA, the CDR3 is TGTGCCAGCAGTTACTCAAGACAGGATCCCTATGGCTACACCTTC.

The chain recombines TRBV19 with TRBJ2-3; 11 bases match TRBD2. The CDR3 runs 17 residues. The V gene's germline CDR1 is LNHDA and CDR2 SQIVND (reference sequence). The V segment lost 5 bases and the J segment 4 bases; nucleotides outside the gene matches: 11. CDR3 nucleotides: TGTGCCAGTAGTCCCTCTTTGGGTAGCGGGAGGGCAGATACGCAGTATTTT. It codes for CASSPSLGSGRADTQYF.

V gene TRBV19 combines with J gene TRBJ2-3; 10 positions agree with TRBD2. This CDR3 has 14 residues. Germline CDR1 reads LNHDA; CDR2 reads SQIVND (reference sequence). V lost 4 bases and J lost 5; bases outside the gene matches: 3. The CDR3 reads CASSTSGGGDTQYF. The CDR3, as DNA: TGTGCCAGTAGTACTAGCGGGGGTGGAGATACGCAGTATTTT.

The chain combines TRBV5-5 with TRBJ1-2; 10 positions agree with TRBD1. Unmatched junction bases numbered 8, after V lost 3 bases and J lost 6 bases. Germline lookup yields CDR1 SGHKS and CDR2 YYEKEE (reference sequence). The length of the CDR3 is 15 residues. As DNA, the CDR3 is TGTGCCAGCAGCTCTACGGGACAGGGGTTCCATGGCTACACCTTC. Encoded protein: CASSSTGQGFHGYTF. Full variable domain (remainder filled in from reference TRBV5-5 and TRBJ1-2): DAGVTQSPTHLIKTRGQQVTLRCSPISGHKSVSWYQQVLGQGPQFIFQYYEKEERGRGNFPDRFSARQFPNYSSELNVNALLLGDSALYLCASSSTGQGFHGYTFGSGTRLTVV.

V gene TRBV9 combines with J gene TRBJ1-4; D gene unclear. The CDR3 is 15 residues long. CDR1 is SGDLS, CDR2 YYNGEE, per germline. V was clipped by 4 bases and J by 13 bases, with 23 bases between them. The chain's CDR3 is CASSPRLRPESGLFF. The CDR3 coding sequence is TGTGCCAGCAGCCCCCGTCTACGGCCCGAAAGTGGACTGTTTTTT.

The chain recombines TRBV15 with TRBJ2-5; D not certain. Germline loops: CDR1 LNHNV, CDR2 YYDKDF (reference sequence). CDR3 size: 14 residues. V was trimmed by 0 bases and J by 2 bases, leaving 7 bases between them. The CDR3 coding sequence is TGTGCCACCAGCAGAGATGGTCGACAAGAGACCCAGTACTTC. Protein product: CATSRDGRQETQYF.